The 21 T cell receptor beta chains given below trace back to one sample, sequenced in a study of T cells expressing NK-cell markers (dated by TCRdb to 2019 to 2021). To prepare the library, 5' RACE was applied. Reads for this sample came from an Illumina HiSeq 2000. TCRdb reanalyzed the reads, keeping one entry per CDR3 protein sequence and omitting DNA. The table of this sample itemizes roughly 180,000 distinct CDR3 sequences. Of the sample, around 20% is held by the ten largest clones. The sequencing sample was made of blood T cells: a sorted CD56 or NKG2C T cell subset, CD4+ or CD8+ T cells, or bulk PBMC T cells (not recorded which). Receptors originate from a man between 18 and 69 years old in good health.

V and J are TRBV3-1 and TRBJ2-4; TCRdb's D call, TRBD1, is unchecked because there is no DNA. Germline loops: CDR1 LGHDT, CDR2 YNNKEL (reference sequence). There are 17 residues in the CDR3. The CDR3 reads CASSQDTGKSAKNIQYF.

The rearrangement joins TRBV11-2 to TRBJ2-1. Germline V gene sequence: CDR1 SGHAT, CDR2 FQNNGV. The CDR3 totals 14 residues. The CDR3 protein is CASSFLEASDEQFF.

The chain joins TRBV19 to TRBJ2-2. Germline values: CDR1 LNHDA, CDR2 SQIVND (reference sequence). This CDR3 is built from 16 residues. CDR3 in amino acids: CASMVAPRPNTGELFF.

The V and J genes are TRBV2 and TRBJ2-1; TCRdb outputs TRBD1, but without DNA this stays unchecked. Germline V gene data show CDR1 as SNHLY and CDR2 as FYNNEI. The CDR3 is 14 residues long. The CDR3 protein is CASSEMGVYNEQFF.

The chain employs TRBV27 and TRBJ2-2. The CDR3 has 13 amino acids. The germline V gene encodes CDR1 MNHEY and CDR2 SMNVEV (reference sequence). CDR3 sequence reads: CASSLGLTGELFF.

CDR3: CASSFGVELNTGELFF. The chain combines TRBV11-2 with TRBJ2-2. The CDR3 is 16 amino acids. Per germline, CDR1 SGHAT and CDR2 FQNNGV.

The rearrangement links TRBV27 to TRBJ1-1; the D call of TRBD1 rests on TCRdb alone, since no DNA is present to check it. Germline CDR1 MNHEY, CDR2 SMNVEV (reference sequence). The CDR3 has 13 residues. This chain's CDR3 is CASSAGLGTEAFF.

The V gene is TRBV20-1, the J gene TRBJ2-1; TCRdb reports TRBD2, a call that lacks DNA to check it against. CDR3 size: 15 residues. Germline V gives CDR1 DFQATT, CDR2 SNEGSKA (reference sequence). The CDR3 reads CSARTSGGARNEQFF.

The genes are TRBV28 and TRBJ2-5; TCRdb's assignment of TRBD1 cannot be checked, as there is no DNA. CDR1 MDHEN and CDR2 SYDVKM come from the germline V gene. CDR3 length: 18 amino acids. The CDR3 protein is CASSPPPGQDAGVETQYF. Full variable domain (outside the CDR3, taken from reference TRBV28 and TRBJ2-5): DVKVTQSSRYLVKRTGEKVFLECVQDMDHENMFWYRQDPGLGLRLIYFSYDVKMKEKGDIPEGYSVSREKKERFSLILESASTNQTSMYLCASSPPPGQDAGVETQYFGPGTRLLVL.

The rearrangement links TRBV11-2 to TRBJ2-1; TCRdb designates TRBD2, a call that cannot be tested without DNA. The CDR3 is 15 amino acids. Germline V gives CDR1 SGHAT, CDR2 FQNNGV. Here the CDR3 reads CASSLLAGGGDEQFF.

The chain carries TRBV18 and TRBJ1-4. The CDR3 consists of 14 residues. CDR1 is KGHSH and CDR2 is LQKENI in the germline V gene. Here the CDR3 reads CASSHLERAEKLFF.

This chain's CDR3 is CASSQDVGDEAFF. The V call is TRBV4-2, the J call TRBJ1-1. The CDR3 contains 13 residues. CDR1 is LGHNA, CDR2 YNFKEQ, per germline.

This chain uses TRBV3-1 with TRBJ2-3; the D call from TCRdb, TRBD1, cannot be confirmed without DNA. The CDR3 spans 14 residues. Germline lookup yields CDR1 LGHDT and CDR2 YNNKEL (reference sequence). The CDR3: CASSQVQGTDTQYF.

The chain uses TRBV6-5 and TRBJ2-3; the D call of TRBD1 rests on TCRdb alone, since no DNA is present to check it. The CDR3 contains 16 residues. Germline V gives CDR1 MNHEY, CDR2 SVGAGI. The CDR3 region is CASSYPPGSSTDTQYF.

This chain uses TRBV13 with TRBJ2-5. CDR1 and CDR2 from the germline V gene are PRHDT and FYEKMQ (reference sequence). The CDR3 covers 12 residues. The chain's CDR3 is CASSSYQETQYF.

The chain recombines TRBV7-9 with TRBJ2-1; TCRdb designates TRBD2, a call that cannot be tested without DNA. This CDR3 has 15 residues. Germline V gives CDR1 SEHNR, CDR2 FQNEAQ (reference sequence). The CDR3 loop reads CASRHAGLDVSEQFF.

The CDR3 protein is CASRPGTASSYEQYF. This chain joins TRBV5-1 and TRBJ2-7; the D call of TRBD1 rests on TCRdb alone, since no DNA is present to check it. CDR3 length: 15 residues. CDR1 and CDR2 (germline): SGHRS, YFSETQ.

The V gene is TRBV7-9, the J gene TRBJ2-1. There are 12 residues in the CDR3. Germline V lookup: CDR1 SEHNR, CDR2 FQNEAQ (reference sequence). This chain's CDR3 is CASSLVQYEQFF.

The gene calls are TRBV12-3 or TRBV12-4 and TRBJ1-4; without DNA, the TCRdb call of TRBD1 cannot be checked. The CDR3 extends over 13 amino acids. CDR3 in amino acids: CATKQGSNEKLFF.

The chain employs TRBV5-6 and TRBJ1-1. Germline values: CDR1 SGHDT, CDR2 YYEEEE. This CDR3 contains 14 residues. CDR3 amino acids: CASSFMGWGTEAFF. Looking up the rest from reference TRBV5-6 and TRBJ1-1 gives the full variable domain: DAGVTQSPTHLIKTRGQQVTLRCSPKSGHDTVSWYQQALGQGPQFIFQYYEEEERQRGNFPDRFSGHQFPNYSSELNVNALLLGDSALYLCASSFMGWGTEAFFGQGTRLTVV.

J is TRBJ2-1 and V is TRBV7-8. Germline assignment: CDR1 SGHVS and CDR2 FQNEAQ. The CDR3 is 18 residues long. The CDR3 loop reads CASSLELRVEFIGGEQFF.